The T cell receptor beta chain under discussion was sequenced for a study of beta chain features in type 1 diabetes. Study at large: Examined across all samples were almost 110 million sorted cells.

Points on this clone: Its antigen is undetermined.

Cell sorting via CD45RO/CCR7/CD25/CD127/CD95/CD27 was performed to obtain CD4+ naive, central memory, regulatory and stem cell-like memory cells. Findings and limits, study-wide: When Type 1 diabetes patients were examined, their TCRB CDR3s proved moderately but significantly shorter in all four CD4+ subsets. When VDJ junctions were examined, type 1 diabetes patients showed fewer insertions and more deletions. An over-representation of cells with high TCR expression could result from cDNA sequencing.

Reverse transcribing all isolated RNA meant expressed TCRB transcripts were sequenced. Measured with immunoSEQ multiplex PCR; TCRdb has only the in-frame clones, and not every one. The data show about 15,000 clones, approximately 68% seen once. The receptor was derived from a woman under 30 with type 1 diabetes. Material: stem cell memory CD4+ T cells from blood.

The CDR3 sequence: CASSFYGSDRDYEQYF. CDR3 nucleotide sequence: TGTGCCAGCAGTTTCTATGGTTCGGACAGGGACTACGAGCAGTACTTC. V is TRBV7-9 and J is TRBJ2-5; 8 bases are shared with TRBD1. The J call may be incorrect, as the DNA end agrees better with TRBJ2-7. The germline gives CDR1 SEHNR, CDR2 FQNEAQ (reference sequence). The CDR3 is made up of 16 amino acids.